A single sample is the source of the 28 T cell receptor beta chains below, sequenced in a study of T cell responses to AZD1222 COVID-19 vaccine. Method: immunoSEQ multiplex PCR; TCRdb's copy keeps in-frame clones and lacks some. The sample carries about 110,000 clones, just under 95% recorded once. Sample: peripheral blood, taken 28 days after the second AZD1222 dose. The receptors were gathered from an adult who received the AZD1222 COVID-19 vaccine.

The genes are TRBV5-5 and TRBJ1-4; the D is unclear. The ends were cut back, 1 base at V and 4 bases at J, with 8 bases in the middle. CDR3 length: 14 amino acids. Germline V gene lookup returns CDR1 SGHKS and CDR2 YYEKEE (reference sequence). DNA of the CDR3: TGTGCCAGCAGCTTGTCCGGCAGTAATGAAAAACTGTTTTTT. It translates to CASSLSGSNEKLFF.

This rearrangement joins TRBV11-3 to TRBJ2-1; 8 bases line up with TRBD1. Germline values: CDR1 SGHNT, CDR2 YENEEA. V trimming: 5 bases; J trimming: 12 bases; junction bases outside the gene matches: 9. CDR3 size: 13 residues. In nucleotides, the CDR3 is TGTGCCAGCAGCACATCAGGGGGCTCAGCGCAGTTCTTC. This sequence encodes CASSTSGGSAQFF.

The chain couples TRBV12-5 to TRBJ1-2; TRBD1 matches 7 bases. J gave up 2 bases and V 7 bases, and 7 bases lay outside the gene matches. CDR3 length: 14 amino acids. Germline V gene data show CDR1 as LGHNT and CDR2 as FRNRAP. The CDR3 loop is CASADPGQNYGYTF. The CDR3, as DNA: TGTGCTAGTGCAGACCCGGGACAGAACTATGGCTACACCTTC.

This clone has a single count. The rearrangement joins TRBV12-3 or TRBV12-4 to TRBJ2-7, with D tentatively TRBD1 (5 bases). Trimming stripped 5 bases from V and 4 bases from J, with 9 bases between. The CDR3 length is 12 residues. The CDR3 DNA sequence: TGTGCCAGCAGTACCGCAGGGTACGAGCAGTACTTC. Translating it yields CASSTAGYEQYF.

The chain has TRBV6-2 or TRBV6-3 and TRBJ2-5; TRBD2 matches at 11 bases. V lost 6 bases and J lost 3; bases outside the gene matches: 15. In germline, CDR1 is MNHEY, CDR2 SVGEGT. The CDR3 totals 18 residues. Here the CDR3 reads CASSLTRVTSGIKETQYF. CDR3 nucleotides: TGTGCCAGCAGCCTAACGCGTGTGACTAGCGGGATAAAAGAGACCCAGTACTTC.

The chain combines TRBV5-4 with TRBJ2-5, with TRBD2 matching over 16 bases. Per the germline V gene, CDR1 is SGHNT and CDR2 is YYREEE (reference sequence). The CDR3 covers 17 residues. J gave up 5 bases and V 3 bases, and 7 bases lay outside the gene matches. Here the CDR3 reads CASSSGTSGGAEETQYF. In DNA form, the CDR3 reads TGTGCCAGCAGCTCTGGGACTAGCGGGGGGGCCGAGGAGACCCAGTACTTC.

Here the CDR3 DNA reads TGCGCCAGCAGCCAAAGTGGCAGGGCTAACTATGGCTACACCTTC. Its translation is CASSQSGRANYGYTF. The gene calls are TRBV4-3 and TRBJ1-2, with D tentatively TRBD1 (5 bases). V shed 2 bases and J shed 0 bases, with 10 bases lying between them. In germline, CDR1 is LGHNA, CDR2 YSLEER. The CDR3 has 15 residues.

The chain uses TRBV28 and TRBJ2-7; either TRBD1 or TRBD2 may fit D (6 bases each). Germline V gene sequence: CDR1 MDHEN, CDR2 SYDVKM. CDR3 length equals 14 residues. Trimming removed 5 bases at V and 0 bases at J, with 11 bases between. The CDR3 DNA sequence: TGTGCCAGCAGTCCGACGGGGGCCTCCTACGAGCAGTACTTC. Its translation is CASSPTGASYEQYF.

DNA for the CDR3: TGTGCCAGTCCCAAACTGTGGGGGAGCTCTGGAAACACCATATATTTT. Protein sequence: CASPKLWGSSGNTIYF. The V gene is TRBV25-1, the J gene TRBJ1-3; a weak D match, TRBD1 (5 bases). Germline-derived CDR1 and CDR2 are MGHDK and SYGVNS. The CDR3 is 16 residues long. V lost 9 bases and J lost 0, with 18 bases in between.

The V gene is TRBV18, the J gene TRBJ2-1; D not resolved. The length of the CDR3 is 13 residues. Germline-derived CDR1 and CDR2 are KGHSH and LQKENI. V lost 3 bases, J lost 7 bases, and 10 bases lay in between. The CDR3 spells CASSPLAQNEQFF. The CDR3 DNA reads TGTGCCAGCTCACCCCTCGCGCAGAATGAGCAGTTCTTC.

The DNA of the CDR3 is TGCGCCAGCAGTGTAGGGACAGATACGCAGTATTTT. The encoded protein is CASSVGTDTQYF. The V gene is TRBV10-1, the J gene TRBJ2-3; the D is unclear. Germline CDR1 is WNHNN and CDR2 is SYGVQD (reference sequence). With 4 bases removed from V and 3 bases from J, the gap between germline ends came to 5 bases. The CDR3 has 12 residues.

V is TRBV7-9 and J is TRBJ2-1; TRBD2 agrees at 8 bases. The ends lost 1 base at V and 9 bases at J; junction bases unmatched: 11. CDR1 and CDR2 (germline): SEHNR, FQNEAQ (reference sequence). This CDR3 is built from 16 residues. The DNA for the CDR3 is TGTGCCAGCAGCTTAGTCGCGGGGGGTACCCAAGGTGAGCAGTTCTTC. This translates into CASSLVAGGTQGEQFF.

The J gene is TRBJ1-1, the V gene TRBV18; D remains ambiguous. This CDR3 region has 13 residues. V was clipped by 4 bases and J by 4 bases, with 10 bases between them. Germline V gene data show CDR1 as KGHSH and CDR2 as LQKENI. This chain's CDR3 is CASSLNPGTEAFF. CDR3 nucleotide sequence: TGTGCCAGCTCACTAAATCCTGGCACTGAAGCTTTCTTT.

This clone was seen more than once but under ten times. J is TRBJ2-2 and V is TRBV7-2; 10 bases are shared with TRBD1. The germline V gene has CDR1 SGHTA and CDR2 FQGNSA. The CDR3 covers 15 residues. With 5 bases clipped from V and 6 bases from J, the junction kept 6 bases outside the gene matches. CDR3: CASSPTGGWSGELFF. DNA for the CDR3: TGTGCCAGCAGCCCGACAGGGGGCTGGTCCGGGGAGCTGTTTTTT.

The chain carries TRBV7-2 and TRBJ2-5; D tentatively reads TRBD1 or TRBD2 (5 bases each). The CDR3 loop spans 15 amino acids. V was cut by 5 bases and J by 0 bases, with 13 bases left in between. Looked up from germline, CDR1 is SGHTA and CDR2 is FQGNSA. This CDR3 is CASSPGWGYQETQYF. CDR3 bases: TGTGCCAGCAGCCCTGGGTGGGGGTACCAAGAGACCCAGTACTTC. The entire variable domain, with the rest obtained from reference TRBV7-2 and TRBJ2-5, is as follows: GAGVSQSPSNKVTEKGKDVELRCDPISGHTALYWYRQSLGQGLEFLIYFQGNSAPDKSGLPSDRFSAERTGGSVSTLTIQRTQQEDSAVYLCASSPGWGYQETQYFGPGTRLLVL.

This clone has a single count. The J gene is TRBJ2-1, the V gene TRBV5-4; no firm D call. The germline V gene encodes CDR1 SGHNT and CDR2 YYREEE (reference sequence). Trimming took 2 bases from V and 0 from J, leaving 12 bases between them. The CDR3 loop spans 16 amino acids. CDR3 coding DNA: TGTGCCAGCAGCTTATGGGGTGTGCGCTCCTACAATGAGCAGTTCTTC. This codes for CASSLWGVRSYNEQFF.

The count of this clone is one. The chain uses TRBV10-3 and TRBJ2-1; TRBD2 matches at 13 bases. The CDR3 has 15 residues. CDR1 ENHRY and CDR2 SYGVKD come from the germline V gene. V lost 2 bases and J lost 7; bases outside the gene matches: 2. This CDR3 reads CAISERLAGGNEQFF. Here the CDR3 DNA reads TGTGCCATCAGTGAGAGACTAGCGGGGGGTAATGAGCAGTTCTTC.

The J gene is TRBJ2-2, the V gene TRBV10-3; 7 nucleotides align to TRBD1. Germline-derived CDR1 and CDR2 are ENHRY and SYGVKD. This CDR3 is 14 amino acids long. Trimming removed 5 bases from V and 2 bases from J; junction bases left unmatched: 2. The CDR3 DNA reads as TGTGCCATCAGTCGGGACAGCAACACCGGGGAGCTGTTTTTT. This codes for CAISRDSNTGELFF.

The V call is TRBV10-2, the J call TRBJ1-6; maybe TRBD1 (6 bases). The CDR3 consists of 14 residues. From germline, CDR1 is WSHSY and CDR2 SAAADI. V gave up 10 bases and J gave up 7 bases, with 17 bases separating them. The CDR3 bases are TGCGCCACCGGGAGGGGGGACCGCAATTCACCCCTCCACTTT. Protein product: CATGRGDRNSPLHF.

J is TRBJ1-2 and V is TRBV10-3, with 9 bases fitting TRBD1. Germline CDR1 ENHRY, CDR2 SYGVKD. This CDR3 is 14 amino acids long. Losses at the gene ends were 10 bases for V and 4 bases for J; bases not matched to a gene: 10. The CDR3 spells CANKRDRVGYGYTF. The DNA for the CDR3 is TGTGCCAACAAAAGGGACAGGGTGGGCTATGGCTACACCTTC.

CDR3 amino acids: CASSQAEVVGGNTIYF. In nucleotides, the CDR3 is TGTGCCAGCAGCCAAGCTGAAGTCGTCGGTGGAAACACCATATATTTT. The V call is TRBV4-2, the J call TRBJ1-3; D ambiguous. The CDR3 totals 16 residues. Trimming took 1 base from V and 3 from J, leaving 13 bases between them. Germline CDR1 LGHNA, CDR2 YNFKEQ.

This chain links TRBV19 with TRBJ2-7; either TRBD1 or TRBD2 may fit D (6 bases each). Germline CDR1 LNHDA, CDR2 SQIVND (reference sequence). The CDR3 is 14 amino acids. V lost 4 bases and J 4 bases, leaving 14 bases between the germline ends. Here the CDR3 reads CASSRSTGGYEQYF. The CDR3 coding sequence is TGTGCCAGTAGTAGGTCGACAGGAGGGTACGAGCAGTACTTC.

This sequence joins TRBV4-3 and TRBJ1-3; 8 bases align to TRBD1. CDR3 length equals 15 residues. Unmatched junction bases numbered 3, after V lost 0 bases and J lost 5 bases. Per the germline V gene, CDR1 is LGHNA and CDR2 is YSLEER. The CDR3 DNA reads TGCGCCAGCAGCCAAGATCCAGGGGGCCGAAACACCATATATTTT. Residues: CASSQDPGGRNTIYF.

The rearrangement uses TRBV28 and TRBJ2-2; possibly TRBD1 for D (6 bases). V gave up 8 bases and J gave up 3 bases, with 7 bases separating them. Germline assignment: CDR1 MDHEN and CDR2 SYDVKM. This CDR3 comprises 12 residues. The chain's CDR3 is CASQGYTGELFF. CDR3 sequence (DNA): TGTGCCAGCCAGGGGTACACCGGGGAGCTGTTTTTT.

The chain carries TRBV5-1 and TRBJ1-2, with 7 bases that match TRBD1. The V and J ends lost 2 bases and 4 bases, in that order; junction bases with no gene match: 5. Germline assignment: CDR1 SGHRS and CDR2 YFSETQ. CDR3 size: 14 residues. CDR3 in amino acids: CASSLQDRSYGYTF. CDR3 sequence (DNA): TGCGCCAGCAGCTTACAGGACAGGAGCTATGGCTACACCTTC. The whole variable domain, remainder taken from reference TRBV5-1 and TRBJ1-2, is KAGVTQTPRYLIKTRGQQVTLSCSPISGHRSVSWYQQTPGQGLQFLFEYFSETQRNKGNFPGRFSGRQFSNSRSEMNVSTLELGDSALYLCASSLQDRSYGYTFGSGTRLTVV.

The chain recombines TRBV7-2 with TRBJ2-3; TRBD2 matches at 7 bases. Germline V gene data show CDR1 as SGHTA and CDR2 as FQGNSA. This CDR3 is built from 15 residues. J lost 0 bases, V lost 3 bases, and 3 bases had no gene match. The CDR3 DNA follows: TGTGCCAGCAGCTTCGGGGGGATGAGCACAGATACGCAGTATTTT. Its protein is CASSFGGMSTDTQYF.

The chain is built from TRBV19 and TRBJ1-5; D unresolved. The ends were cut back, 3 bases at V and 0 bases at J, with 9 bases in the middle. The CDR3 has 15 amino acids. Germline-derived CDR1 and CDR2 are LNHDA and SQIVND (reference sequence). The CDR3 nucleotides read TGTGCCAGTAGTATGGTCATCTCTAGCAATCAGCCCCAGCATTTT. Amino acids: CASSMVISSNQPQHF.

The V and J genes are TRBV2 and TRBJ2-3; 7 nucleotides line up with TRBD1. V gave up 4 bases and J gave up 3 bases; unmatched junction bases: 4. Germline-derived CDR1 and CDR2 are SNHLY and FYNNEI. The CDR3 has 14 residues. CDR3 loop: CASSAQGQTDTQYF. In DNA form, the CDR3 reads TGTGCCAGCAGTGCGCAGGGACAGACAGATACGCAGTATTTT.